These 27 T cell receptor beta chains share one sample of origin, sequenced in a study of response to subunit inactivated influenza vaccine. TCRdb re-derived calls from the RT-PCR reads in MiXCR, one entry per CDR3 protein. The data show around 490,000 distinct CDR3 sequences, around 8% seen once. The source material was PBMCs from blood, sampled less than 25 months after vaccination. These receptors were obtained from a man in his fifties or sixties who received an inactivated influenza vaccine.

This clonotype was detected many times. The V and J genes are TRBV3-1 and TRBJ1-2, with a tentative D call TRBD1 (5 bases). The germline CDR1 and CDR2 sequences are LGHDT and YNNKEL (reference sequence). The V and J ends lost 3 bases and 0 bases respectively, with 11 bases between them. CDR3 length: 15 amino acids. The CDR3 protein is CASSHDRFANYGYTF. DNA for the CDR3: TGTGCCAGCAGCCATGACAGATTCGCTAACTATGGCTACACCTTC.

Many counts were recorded for this clonotype. The chain links TRBV6-2 or TRBV6-3 to TRBJ1-6; the D is unclear. V dropped 4 bases and J dropped 9 bases, with 19 bases sitting between them. The CDR3 loop spans 16 amino acids. Germline CDR1 reads MNHEY; CDR2 reads SVGEGT. The CDR3 region has the DNA TGTGCCAGCAGTTCCCATCAACAAACAAACGGTTCACCCCTCCACTTT. Translated, it gives CASSSHQQTNGSPLHF.

Ten or more counts support this clonotype. The rearrangement joins TRBV4-3 to TRBJ2-1, with D possibly being TRBD2 (5 bases). The ends were cut back, 0 bases at V and 4 bases at J, with 16 bases in the middle. The germline V gene has CDR1 LGHNA and CDR2 YSLEER. The CDR3 spans 17 residues. The CDR3 sequence is CASSQDKFEGEYNEQFF. CDR3 bases: TGCGCCAGCAGCCAAGATAAATTCGAGGGAGAGTACAATGAGCAGTTCTTC.

V usage is TRBV6-1 and J usage is TRBJ1-5; D gene unclear. Per the germline V gene, CDR1 is MNHNS and CDR2 is SASEGT. This CDR3 is built from 15 residues. The V end was cut by 6 bases, the J end by 2 bases, with 14 bases between. CDR3 loop: CASRARSRGNQPQHF. The DNA of the CDR3 is TGTGCCAGCAGAGCGAGAAGTCGTGGCAATCAGCCCCAGCATTTT.

The sample holds many counts of this clonotype. The chain uses TRBV5-1 and TRBJ1-1; 8 nucleotides align to TRBD1. The CDR3 runs to 14 residues. J lost 4 bases, V lost 3 bases, and 5 bases had no gene match. Germline CDR1 is SGHRS and CDR2 is YFSETQ. For the CDR3, the DNA is TGCGCCAGCAGCTCAACGGGACAGGTCACTGAAGCTTTCTTT. Protein sequence: CASSSTGQVTEAFF.

The rearrangement uses TRBV20-1 and TRBJ2-7; TRBD1 matches at 8 bases. Per the germline V gene, CDR1 is DFQATT and CDR2 is SNEGSKA (reference sequence). The V gene end was trimmed by 4 bases and the J gene end by 0 bases; junction bases not matched to a gene: 2. The CDR3 spans 13 residues. The CDR3 loop is CSATGGYSYEQYF. CDR3 in DNA: TGCAGTGCTACAGGGGGCTACTCCTACGAGCAGTACTTC.

The chain joins TRBV5-1 to TRBJ2-3, with TRBD2 matching 7 bases. The CDR3 spans 16 residues. The junction had 5 bases not matched to a gene; V was cut back by 0 bases and J by 1 base. Germline CDR1 and CDR2: SGHRS and YFSETQ. The CDR3 reads CASSLVTGGGTDTQYF. The DNA of the CDR3 is TGCGCCAGCAGCTTGGTCACGGGAGGCGGCACAGATACGCAGTATTTT.

This clonotype occurred a few times. The J gene is TRBJ1-5, the V gene TRBV4-1; unclear D gene. The CDR3 totals 14 residues. Germline CDR1 and CDR2: MGHRA and YSYEKL. Trimming shortened V by 1 base and J by 3 bases, and 7 bases separated the two germline ends. In DNA, the CDR3 is TGCGCCAGCAGCCAAGTCTTCACCAATCAGCCCCAGCATTTT. It codes for CASSQVFTNQPQHF.

Only a few counts were recorded for this clonotype. V is TRBV18 and J is TRBJ2-4, with D perhaps given as TRBD1 or TRBD2 (5 bases each). Trimming shortened V by 3 bases and J by 11 bases, and 14 bases separated the two germline ends. Germline CDR1 and CDR2: KGHSH and LQKENI. The CDR3 is 13 amino acids. Written as DNA, the CDR3 is TGTGCCAGCTCACCCGGGACGGGCGAGCTTCAGTACTTC. This gives the protein CASSPGTGELQYF. The full variable domain, rest sourced from reference TRBV18 and TRBJ2-4, is NAGVMQNPRHLVRRRGQEARLRCSPMKGHSHVYWYRQLPEEGLKFMVYLQKENIIDESGMPKERFSAEFPKEGPSILRIQQVVRGDSAAYFCASSPGTGELQYFGAGTRLSVL.

This clonotype has only a few counts. V is TRBV7-6 and J is TRBJ2-1, with D possibly matching TRBD2 (6 bases). V gave up 1 base and J gave up 5 bases, with 18 bases separating them. CDR3 length equals 17 residues. Germline V gene lookup returns CDR1 SGHVS and CDR2 FNYEAQ. CDR3 nucleotide sequence: TGTGCCAGCAGCTTAGAAAATATAGCGGCGGCAAACAATGAGCAGTTCTTC. It translates to CASSLENIAAANNEQFF. Full variable domain (outside the CDR3, taken from reference TRBV7-6 and TRBJ2-1): GAGVSQSPRYKVTKRGQDVALRCDPISGHVSLYWYRQALGQGPEFLTYFNYEAQQDKSGLPNDRFSAERPEGSISTLTIQRTEQRDSAMYRCASSLENIAAANNEQFFGPGTRLTVL.

CDR3 sequence: CASSSYTYEQYF. CDR3 in DNA: TGTGCCAGCAGTTCCTACACGTACGAGCAGTACTTC. This rearrangement joins TRBV12-3 or TRBV12-4 to TRBJ2-7, with no clear D. This CDR3 is built from 12 residues. The V gene lost 4 bases and the J gene lost 4 bases, with 8 bases spanning the gap.

The V call is TRBV5-1, the J call TRBJ2-2; TRBD1 matches at 7 bases. From germline, CDR1 is SGHRS and CDR2 YFSETQ. With V trimmed by 0 bases and J by 4 bases, 3 bases remained unmatched. This CDR3 spans 15 amino acids. In nucleotides, the CDR3 is TGCGCCAGCAGCTTGGAGGGACAGAGCACCGGGGAGCTGTTTTTT. Translated, it gives CASSLEGQSTGELFF.

This clonotype has a count of ten or more. The rearrangement uses TRBV20-1 and TRBJ2-1, with D hard to call. The germline V gene encodes CDR1 DFQATT and CDR2 SNEGSKA (reference sequence). The CDR3 is made up of 16 amino acids. The ends were cut back, 0 bases at V and 5 bases at J, with 17 bases in the middle. CDR3 nucleotide sequence: TGCAGTGCTAGAGAGCCTAGGACCCTTTACAACAATGAGCAGTTCTTC. Translation: CSAREPRTLYNNEQFF.

This clonotype was detected a few times. This chain joins TRBV29-1 and TRBJ2-5, with D possibly being TRBD2 (6 bases). Trimming cost V 7 bases and J 1 base, with 10 bases left between them. The CDR3 contains 12 residues. The germline V gene has CDR1 SQVTM and CDR2 ANQGSEA. In nucleotides, the CDR3 is TGCAGCGGTCGGGACTCCCAAGAGACCCAGTACTTC. It codes for CSGRDSQETQYF.

This clonotype turned up a few times. The chain links TRBV7-9 to TRBJ2-7; D is perhaps TRBD1 or TRBD2 (6 bases each). CDR1 is SEHNR and CDR2 is FQNEAQ in the germline V gene (reference sequence). Between the trimmed V and J ends, which lost 4 bases and 0 bases, there was a span of 16 bases. The CDR3 totals 16 residues. The CDR3 sequence: CASSSAAGQGSYEQYF. CDR3 nucleotide sequence: TGTGCCAGCAGCTCCGCCGCGGGACAAGGCTCCTACGAGCAGTACTTC.

This clonotype was counted ten times or more. The gene calls are TRBV18 and TRBJ2-7; D is unresolved. The germline V gene encodes CDR1 KGHSH and CDR2 LQKENI. V dropped 2 bases and J dropped 2 bases, with 13 bases sitting between them. The CDR3 runs to 15 residues. CDR3 nucleotides: TGTGCCAGCTCACCAACGATAGTTAGGACCTACGAGCAGTACTTC. Translation: CASSPTIVRTYEQYF. The whole variable domain, remainder taken from reference TRBV18 and TRBJ2-7, is NAGVMQNPRHLVRRRGQEARLRCSPMKGHSHVYWYRQLPEEGLKFMVYLQKENIIDESGMPKERFSAEFPKEGPSILRIQQVVRGDSAAYFCASSPTIVRTYEQYFGPGTRLTVT.

The gene calls are TRBV6-1 and TRBJ2-7; D may be TRBD2 (5 bases). Trimming removed 5 bases at V and 4 bases at J, with 15 bases between. Germline CDR1 and CDR2: MNHNS and SASEGT. CDR3 size: 14 residues. CDR3 coding DNA: TGTGCCAGCAGTAGGACTGGATATCGGTACGAGCAGTACTTC. It encodes CASSRTGYRYEQYF.

This clonotype has a count of ten or more. V gene TRBV10-3 combines with J gene TRBJ1-2; possible D gene TRBD1, 5 bases. Germline CDR1 and CDR2: ENHRY and SYGVKD. The CDR3 is 15 amino acids. The V gene lost 4 bases and the J gene lost 4 bases, with 16 bases spanning the gap. In DNA, the CDR3 is TGTGCCATCAGTGCTGGAGGGGCACGGGGCTATGGCTACACCTTC. Its protein is CAISAGGARGYGYTF.

The chain carries TRBV6-5 and TRBJ2-6; a possible D gene is TRBD1 (6 bases). The CDR3 runs to 17 residues. Germline-derived CDR1 and CDR2 are MNHEY and SVGAGI. V shed 2 bases and J shed 0 bases, with 11 bases lying between them. CDR3 residues: CASSYGTSLSGANVLTF. The DNA of the CDR3 is TGTGCCAGCAGTTACGGGACAAGCCTCTCTGGGGCCAACGTCCTGACTTTC.

This clonotype was counted between two and nine times. The CDR3 loop is CASSLTRTAGTAGAQYF. Written as DNA, the CDR3 is TGTGCCAGCAGCTTAACGAGGACAGCGGGGACCGCGGGGGCGCAGTATTTT. The V and J genes are TRBV7-8 and TRBJ2-3; D may be TRBD2 (7 bases). The ends were cut back, 2 bases at V and 10 bases at J, with 25 bases in the middle. Germline V CDR1 and CDR2: SGHVS, FQNEAQ. The CDR3 has 17 residues.

This clonotype has a count of ten or more. This chain joins TRBV25-1 and TRBJ1-5; a possible D gene is TRBD1 (5 bases). Trimming shortened V by 6 bases and J by 6 bases, and 15 bases separated the two germline ends. From germline, CDR1 is MGHDK and CDR2 SYGVNS. This CDR3 has 14 residues. CDR3 sequence reads: CASSGGGEGQPQHF. The CDR3 nucleotides read TGTGCCAGCAGCGGGGGGGGAGAGGGTCAGCCCCAGCATTTT.

This clonotype was seen a few times. This chain links TRBV10-3 with TRBJ2-7; the D is unclear. Germline assignment: CDR1 ENHRY and CDR2 SYGVKD. The ends were cut back, 4 bases at V and 2 bases at J, with 9 bases in the middle. The CDR3 length is 13 residues. The DNA for the CDR3 is TGTGCCATCAGTGGAGTCAGGACCTACGAGCAGTACTTC. Its protein is CAISGVRTYEQYF.

The genes are TRBV5-5 and TRBJ1-6; D is unclear. CDR1 is SGHKS, CDR2 YYEKEE, per germline (reference sequence). This CDR3 comprises 16 residues. V lost 1 base, J lost 3 bases, and 11 bases lay in between. The CDR3 bases are TGTGCCAGCAGCTTGTGGCATTCAGTCTATAATTCACCCCTCCACTTT. Amino acids: CASSLWHSVYNSPLHF.

V and J are TRBV4-1 and TRBJ2-3; D remains ambiguous. CDR3 length equals 14 residues. Trimming stripped 0 bases from V and 2 bases from J, with 6 bases between. In germline, CDR1 is MGHRA, CDR2 YSYEKL. CDR3 protein: CASSQDWITDTQYF. The CDR3 region has the DNA TGCGCCAGCAGCCAAGATTGGATCACAGATACGCAGTATTTT.

The rearrangement uses TRBV27 and TRBJ2-1; the D gene is possibly TRBD2 (6 bases). The CDR3 contains 16 residues. Germline assignment: CDR1 MNHEY and CDR2 SMNVEV (reference sequence). V lost 1 base and J 3 bases, leaving 13 bases between the germline ends. The CDR3 loop reads CASSLWASEYYNEQFF. The CDR3 coding sequence is TGTGCCAGCAGTTTATGGGCTAGCGAGTACTACAATGAGCAGTTCTTC.

V is TRBV6-5 and J is TRBJ1-5; tentatively, D is TRBD1 (6 bases). The CDR3 consists of 15 residues. Germline V lookup: CDR1 MNHEY, CDR2 SVGAGI. Trimming left V 4 bases short and J 6 bases short, with 16 bases between. CDR3 loop: CASSSRMGAGQPQHF. The CDR3 nucleotides are TGTGCCAGCAGTTCCCGGATGGGGGCGGGTCAGCCCCAGCATTTT.

This chain uses TRBV20-1 with TRBJ1-4; D is unresolved. The CDR3 length is 13 residues. The germline V and J ends were trimmed by 0 bases and 8 bases, with 10 bases remaining between them. CDR1 is DFQATT and CDR2 is SNEGSKA in the germline V gene (reference sequence). This CDR3 reads CSARDGGEEKLFF. CDR3 DNA: TGCAGTGCTAGAGATGGCGGAGAAGAAAAACTGTTTTTT.